This TCR beta chain was sequenced during a study of Graves' ophthalmopathy and Graves' hyperthyroidism. Broader study findings: A classifier, a 13-signature model, separated ophthalmopathy from stable hyperthyroidism with nearly 90% sensitivity and over 70% specificity. Most thyroid-expanded clonotypes exceeding 0.001 frequency were also found in blood. For predicting ophthalmopathy progression, the model had roughly 70% sensitivity and roughly 77% specificity.

A volume of around 10 ml of fresh peripheral blood supplied the PBMCs. From germline, CDR1 is SGHRS and CDR2 YFSETQ. This CDR3 has 14 residues. The ends lost 2 bases at V and 4 bases at J; junction bases unmatched: 6. This clonotype has ten or more counts. What it binds is unknown. The authors amplified TCR beta CDR3 regions from RNA transcripts. The authors performed first-round RT-PCR with HTBI primers and then a second-round multiplex PCR. MiXCR was run by TCRdb on the multiplex PCR reads, yielding one entry per CDR3 protein. This sample has roughly 400,000 distinct CDR3 sequences, with 15% to 20% found just once.

The sequence came from a woman under 30 with Graves' ophthalmopathy. The sample was peripheral blood. The rearrangement uses TRBV5-1 and TRBJ2-7; TRBD2 agrees at 7 bases. DNA of the CDR3: TGCGCCAGCAGCTTAGGGACTACTGGATACGAGCAGTACTTC. Its translation: CASSLGTTGYEQYF.